Listed below are T cell receptor beta chains from one sample, sequenced in a study of cytotoxic CD8 clonotypes in ibrutinib-treated CLL. Sequencing used immunoSEQ multiplex PCR; TCRdb keeps in-frame clones, though not all of them. The sample has 160,000 or so clones, over 75% seen once. Sequencing was performed on PBMCs, taken at disease progression, from a patient treated with ibrutinib. The source of these receptors is a human donor with chronic lymphocytic leukemia. CDR3s include the opening cysteine and the closing phenylalanine or tryptophan. Fields, in order: J gene, V gene, D gene, clone size, CDR3 protein, CDR3 DNA. D genes are given only for firm matches. Some rows have no size entry. The others give once, few or many, or a class for an expanded clone.

>TRBJ2-6|TRBV27|.|.
CASGEGSGANVLTF
TGTGCCAGCGGCGAAGGTTCTGGGGCCAACGTCCTGACTTTC
>TRBJ2-3|TRBV27|.|.
CASSPWVGVRFSTDTQYF
TGTGCCAGCAGCCCGTGGGTCGGGGTCCGTTTTAGCACAGATACGCAGTATTTT
>TRBJ2-3|TRBV7-3|TRBD2|.
CASSGTSGDTQYF
TGTGCCAGCAGCGGGACTAGCGGAGATACGCAGTATTTT
>TRBJ2-3|TRBV6-1|.|.
CASSLTDTQYF
TGTGCCAGCAGCCTCACAGATACGCAGTATTTT
>TRBJ2-1|TRBV25-1|TRBD2|.
CASSEYPGASGYNEQFF
TGTGCCAGCAGTGAATACCCCGGGGCTAGCGGATACAATGAGCAGTTCTTC
>TRBJ1-3|TRBV27|.|.
CASKLFSATGNTIYF
TGTGCCAGCAAATTGTTCTCGGCCACCGGAAACACCATATATTTT
>TRBJ1-4|TRBV28|.|many
CASSALLQGPNEKLFF
TGTGCCAGCAGTGCCCTCCTACAGGGTCCCAATGAAAAACTGTTTTTT
>TRBJ2-5|TRBV6-1|TRBD2|.
CASSESGASETQYF
TGTGCCAGCAGTGAAAGCGGGGCTAGCGAGACCCAGTACTTC
>TRBJ2-1|TRBV5-1|TRBD2|.
CASSSRGTSRTYNEQFF
TGCGCCAGCAGCTCGCGGGGGACCTCGCGAACCTACAATGAGCAGTTCTTC
>TRBJ1-4|TRBV7-2|.|.
CASSLGQVNEKLFF
TGTGCCAGCAGCTTAGGACAGGTTAATGAAAAACTGTTTTTT
>TRBJ2-7|TRBV7-9|.|.
CASSTQTRFPSYEQYF
TGTGCCAGCAGCACCCAAACTAGGTTCCCCTCCTACGAGCAGTACTTC
>TRBJ2-1|TRBV7-3|TRBD2|few
CASSFQRREVDEQFF
TGTGCCAGCAGCTTTCAACGACGGGAGGTCGATGAGCAGTTCTTC
>TRBJ1-1|TRBV19|.|.
CASSAQGEAFF
TGTGCCAGTAGTGCTCAGGGCGAAGCTTTCTTT
>TRBJ2-7|TRBV11-2|.|.
CASSPLSRAYEQYF
TGTGCCAGCAGCCCTCTGTCCAGGGCCTACGAGCAGTACTTC
>TRBJ2-1|TRBV5-4|.|.
CASSPEINYNEQFF
TGTGCCAGCAGCCCCGAAATCAACTACAATGAGCAGTTCTTC
>TRBJ2-7|TRBV6-5|.|.
CASSSSQGLRQYF
TGTGCCAGCAGTTCGTCCCAGGGGTTACGGCAGTACTTC
>TRBJ1-1|TRBV28|TRBD1|.
CASSLGQGGLGTEAFF
TGTGCCAGCAGTTTAGGACAGGGTGGTTTAGGCACTGAAGCTTTCTTT
>TRBJ2-2|TRBV7-8|TRBD1|.
CASIKDRERIFTGELFF
TGTGCCAGCATCAAGGACAGGGAAAGAATTTTTACCGGGGAGCTGTTTTTT
>TRBJ1-1|TRBV6-1|.|.
CASTISGSVYAFF
TGTGCCAGCACCATCTCAGGGTCCGTATACGCTTTCTTT
>TRBJ2-7|TRBV28|.|.
CASSLYRGLSYEQYF
TGTGCCAGCAGTTTATACCGGGGCCTCTCCTACGAGCAGTACTTC
>TRBJ2-2|TRBV7-9|.|few
CASSSPEFFLNTGELFF
TGTGCCAGCAGCTCCCCAGAGTTCTTCCTGAACACCGGGGAGCTGTTTTTT
>TRBJ1-2|TRBV6-5|.|.
CASSPSQGTNYGYTF
TGTGCCAGCAGCCCCTCTCAGGGGACTAACTATGGCTACACCTTC
>TRBJ2-5|TRBV29-1|TRBD1|.
CSLGQASETQYF
TGCAGCCTCGGACAGGCCTCTGAGACCCAGTACTTC
>TRBJ1-3|TRBV27|TRBD1|.
CASSFGGGPLSGNTIYF
TGTGCCAGCAGTTTTGGAGGGGGCCCCCTCTCTGGAAACACCATATATTTT
>TRBJ1-1|TRBV28|.|.
CASSLGGPTEAFF
TGTGCCAGCAGTTTGGGGGGACCCACTGAAGCTTTCTTT
>TRBJ2-2|TRBV4-3|.|.
CASGTDLGNTGELFF
TGCGCCAGCGGGACTGATCTTGGAAACACCGGGGAGCTGTTTTTT
>TRBJ2-3|TRBV11-2|.|.
CASSLDVGASTDTQYF
TGTGCCAGCAGCTTAGATGTCGGAGCTAGCACAGATACGCAGTATTTT
>TRBJ1-4|TRBV9|TRBD1|.
CASSVGDRGTTNEKLFF
TGTGCCAGCAGCGTAGGTGACAGGGGGACAACTAATGAAAAACTGTTTTTT
>TRBJ2-7|TRBV11-2|.|.
CASSLGLDYEQYF
TGTGCCAGCAGCTTAGGTCTAGACTACGAGCAGTACTTC
>TRBJ1-3|TRBV9|.|.
CASSVAVTDGTIYF
TGTGCCAGCAGCGTAGCGGTAACAGACGGCACCATATATTTT
>TRBJ2-2|TRBV7-2|TRBD2|.
CASSFSGVNTGELFF
TGTGCCAGCAGCTTCAGCGGGGTAAACACCGGGGAGCTGTTTTTT
>TRBJ2-7|TRBV6-1|.|.
CASSERGVSYEQYF
TGTGCCAGCAGTGAAAGGGGGGTCTCCTACGAGCAGTACTTC
>TRBJ2-7|TRBV5-1|.|.
CASSFGGLGYEQYF
TGCGCCAGCAGCTTTGGGGGGCTGGGTTACGAGCAGTACTTC
>TRBJ1-1|TRBV2|.|.
CASSEFSTGRGNTEAFF
TGTGCCAGCAGTGAATTTTCGACAGGCCGGGGTAACACTGAAGCTTTCTTT
>TRBJ2-7|TRBV29-1|.|.
CSVEGSRDGYEQYF
TGCAGCGTTGAAGGTAGCAGGGACGGCTACGAGCAGTACTTC
>TRBJ2-7|TRBV27|TRBD1|once
CASSFRDRRPYEQYF
TGTGCCAGCAGTTTTCGGGACAGGAGGCCCTACGAGCAGTACTTC
>TRBJ2-5|TRBV28|TRBD1|.
CATLGQGVSVGQETQYF
TGTGCCACCCTAGGACAGGGGGTATCTGTAGGCCAAGAGACCCAGTACTTC
>TRBJ2-1|TRBV7-3|.|.
CASSFSGSYNEQFF
TGTGCCAGCAGCTTCAGCGGAAGCTACAATGAGCAGTTCTTC
>TRBJ1-5|TRBV28|TRBD1|.
CASSPYSLRGPSNQPQHF
TGTGCCAGCAGCCCTTATAGTCTCAGGGGGCCTAGCAATCAGCCCCAGCATTTT
>TRBJ2-1|TRBV18|.|.
CASSPGAHEQFF
TGTGCCAGCTCACCAGGAGCACACGAGCAGTTCTTC
>TRBJ2-3|TRBV6-5|.|.
CASSRTLVDTQYF
TGTGCCAGCAGCCGGACTCTAGTAGATACGCAGTATTTT
>TRBJ2-3|TRBV6-5|.|.
CASRAGRPSTDTQYF
TGTGCCAGCAGGGCGGGGCGTCCTAGCACAGATACGCAGTATTTT
>TRBJ1-1|TRBV5-4|.|.
CASSRIMENTEAFF
TGTGCCAGCAGTCGGATCATGGAGAACACTGAAGCTTTCTTT
>TRBJ2-7|TRBV2|TRBD1|few
CASRGTGYEQYF
TGTGCCAGCAGGGGGACAGGGTACGAGCAGTACTTC
>TRBJ1-2|TRBV5-4|.|.
CASSFFLGPNYGYTF
TGTGCCAGCAGCTTTTTCCTGGGACCGAACTATGGCTACACCTTC
>TRBJ2-7|TRBV7-9|.|once
CAGRGLTYEQYF
TGTGCCGGCCGGGGTTTAACCTACGAGCAGTACTTC
>TRBJ2-7|TRBV9|.|.
CASSAGGQGPSYEQYF
TGTGCCAGCAGCGCCGGAGGGCAGGGGCCTTCCTACGAGCAGTACTTC
>TRBJ2-3|TRBV11-2|.|.
CASSSLGSDTQYF
TGTGCCAGCAGCTCTCTGGGGTCAGATACGCAGTATTTT
>TRBJ2-5|TRBV5-1|.|once
CASSLTQETQYF
TGCGCCAGCAGCTTAACGCAAGAGACCCAGTACTTC
>TRBJ2-1|TRBV19|.|once
CASSPPEGHAYNEQFF
TGTGCCAGTAGTCCTCCGGAGGGCCACGCCTACAATGAGCAGTTCTTC
>TRBJ1-1|TRBV7-8|TRBD1|.
CASSLRGQANTEAFF
TGTGCCAGCAGCTTAAGGGGACAGGCGAACACTGAAGCTTTCTTT